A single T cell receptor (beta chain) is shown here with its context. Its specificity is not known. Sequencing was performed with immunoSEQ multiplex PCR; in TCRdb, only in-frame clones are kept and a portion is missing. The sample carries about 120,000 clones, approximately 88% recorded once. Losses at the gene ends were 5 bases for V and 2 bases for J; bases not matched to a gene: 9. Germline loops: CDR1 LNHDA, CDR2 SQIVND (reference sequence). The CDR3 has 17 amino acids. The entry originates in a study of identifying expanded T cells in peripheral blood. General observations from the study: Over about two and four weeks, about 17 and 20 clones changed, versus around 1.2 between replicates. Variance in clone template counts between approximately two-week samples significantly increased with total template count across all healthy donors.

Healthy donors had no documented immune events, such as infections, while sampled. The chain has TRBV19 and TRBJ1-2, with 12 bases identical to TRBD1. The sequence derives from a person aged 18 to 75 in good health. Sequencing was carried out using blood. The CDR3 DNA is TGTGCCAGTAGTTACCGGGACAGGGGGCGCGGAAACTATGGCTACACCTTC. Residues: CASSYRDRGRGNYGYTF.